The 19 T cell receptor beta chains below were found in one sample sequenced in a study of radiotherapy plus CTLA-4 blockade in lung cancer. The repertoire was sequenced with immunoSEQ multiplex PCR; TCRdb's copy has only in-frame clones and lacks some. The sample has around 120,000 clones, 75% to 80% seen once. The material was peripheral blood, obtained from a patient treated with radiotherapy plus ipilimumab. The source is a human donor with non-small cell lung cancer who had a partial response to radiotherapy plus ipilimumab.

This rearrangement joins TRBV7-9 to TRBJ2-1, with TRBD2 matching 8 bases. The CDR3 covers 16 residues. CDR1 and CDR2 from the germline V gene are SEHNR and FQNEAQ (reference sequence). The V segment lost 0 bases and the J segment 8 bases; nucleotides outside the gene matches: 9. CDR3 sequence reads: CASSLARSSGRYEQFF. The CDR3 DNA reads as TGTGCCAGCAGCTTAGCGCGATCTAGCGGGCGGTATGAGCAGTTCTTC.

With respect to this clone: This sample also contains other DNA sequences that code for the same CDR3. DNA of the CDR3: TGTGCCATCAGTGCGACAGGGGGCCAGCCCCAGCATTTT. Its protein product is CAISATGGQPQHF. The chain recombines TRBV10-3 with TRBJ1-5; 10 nucleotides agree with TRBD1. Germline trimming cut 4 bases from V and 7 bases from J; bases unmatched to any gene: 1. Germline V gives CDR1 ENHRY, CDR2 SYGVKD. The CDR3 is 13 residues long.

This chain connects TRBV9 to TRBJ2-1, with D maybe TRBD2 (6 bases). Germline V CDR1 and CDR2: SGDLS, YYNGEE. V was clipped by 0 bases and J by 3 bases, with 10 bases between them. There are 15 residues in the CDR3. CDR3 in amino acids: CASSVDGSNYNEQFF. The CDR3 DNA reads as TGTGCCAGCAGCGTAGACGGGAGCAACTACAATGAGCAGTTCTTC.

The chain has TRBV7-8 and TRBJ2-1; 8 positions match TRBD2. J lost 1 base, V lost 5 bases, and 7 bases had no gene match. Germline V lookup: CDR1 SGHVS, CDR2 FQNEAQ. CDR3 length equals 16 residues. CDR3 sequence (DNA): TGTGCCAGCAGCCTACTAACTAGCGGTTCCTACAATGAGCAGTTCTTC. It specifies CASSLLTSGSYNEQFF.

The rearrangement uses TRBV2 and TRBJ1-1, with TRBD1 as a possible D gene (6 bases). The CDR3 loop spans 16 amino acids. The germline V gene has CDR1 SNHLY and CDR2 FYNNEI. Trimming stripped 6 bases from V and 1 base from J, with 18 bases between. The CDR3 protein is CASSGTMARTNTEAFF. For the CDR3, the DNA is TGTGCCAGCAGCGGGACAATGGCCAGGACGAACACTGAAGCTTTCTTT.

The rearrangement joins TRBV7-9 to TRBJ1-1, with TRBD1 matching over 10 bases. The germline V gene encodes CDR1 SEHNR and CDR2 FQNEAQ (reference sequence). The CDR3 sequence is 13 residues long. V gave up 11 bases and J gave up 4 bases; unmatched junction bases: 7. The CDR3, as DNA: TGTGCCGCCTCAGGACAGGGGGGCACTGAAGCTTTCTTT. As protein: CAASGQGGTEAFF.

The CDR3, as DNA: TGTGCCAGCAGGCCTCTGGGTAGCGGGAGTTTGGGGCAGTATTTT. Translated, it gives CASRPLGSGSLGQYF. The V and J genes are TRBV7-9 and TRBJ2-3; 9 nucleotides line up with TRBD2. Germline lookup yields CDR1 SEHNR and CDR2 FQNEAQ (reference sequence). Trimming cost V 6 bases and J 11 bases; bases outside gene matches: 15. The CDR3 covers 15 residues.

The chain combines TRBV9 with TRBJ2-3, with D possibly matching TRBD2 (6 bases). CDR3 length equals 15 residues. Trimming removed 3 bases from V and 7 bases from J, with 18 bases in between. The germline V gene encodes CDR1 SGDLS and CDR2 YYNGEE. The CDR3 sequence is CASSGDGSGSNTQYF. The CDR3 bases are TGTGCCAGCAGCGGGGACGGGAGCGGATCGAATACGCAGTATTTT.

The chain joins TRBV29-1 to TRBJ2-2; TRBD2 aligns across 10 bases. J was trimmed by 7 bases and V by 6 bases; bases with no gene match: 5. Germline V gives CDR1 SQVTM, CDR2 ANQGSEA. The CDR3 sequence is 13 residues long. CDR3 residues: CSVATSGIGELFF. CDR3 sequence (DNA): TGCAGCGTAGCTACTAGCGGGATCGGGGAGCTGTTTTTT.

Only one count was recorded for this clone. V usage is TRBV5-1 and J usage is TRBJ1-6; D gene ambiguous. Germline-derived CDR1 and CDR2 are SGHRS and YFSETQ. This CDR3 has 14 residues. V lost 4 bases and J lost 8, with 13 bases in between. CDR3 sequence (DNA): TGCGCCAGCAGCGTTGACATGAGGGATTCACCCCTCCACTTT. Its protein is CASSVDMRDSPLHF.

The chain carries TRBV11-2 and TRBJ2-3; tentative D call: TRBD2 (5 bases). This CDR3 is built from 15 residues. Germline CDR1 SGHAT, CDR2 FQNNGV. V was trimmed by 4 bases and J by 1 base, leaving 12 bases between them. This chain's CDR3 is CASSSTGSRTDTQYF. In nucleotides, the CDR3 is TGTGCCAGCAGCTCCACGGGGTCCCGCACAGATACGCAGTATTTT.

The chain employs TRBV11-2 and TRBJ1-5; 8 positions match TRBD1. With 5 bases clipped from V and 2 bases from J, the junction kept 2 bases outside the gene matches. CDR1 and CDR2 (germline): SGHAT, FQNNGV. The CDR3 is 14 residues long. The CDR3 sequence is CASSRTGRNQPQHF. The CDR3 DNA sequence: TGTGCCAGCAGCCGGACAGGGCGCAATCAGCCCCAGCATTTT.

This clone came up once. The rearrangement joins TRBV5-6 to TRBJ2-1; 9 bases map to TRBD2. CDR3 size: 16 residues. The V and J ends lost 3 bases and 2 bases, in that order; junction bases with no gene match: 6. Looked up from germline, CDR1 is SGHDT and CDR2 is YYEEEE. The CDR3 DNA follows: TGTGCCAGCAGCTGGAACAGCGGGGGGCCCTACAATGAGCAGTTCTTC. This codes for CASSWNSGGPYNEQFF.

V is TRBV28 and J is TRBJ1-1; D remains ambiguous. CDR1 and CDR2 from the germline V gene are MDHEN and SYDVKM. The length of the CDR3 is 12 residues. Trimming cost V 6 bases and J 1 base, with 6 bases left between them. The CDR3 spells CASRYGNTEAFF. In nucleotides, the CDR3 is TGTGCCAGCAGATACGGGAACACTGAAGCTTTCTTT.

The gene calls are TRBV15 and TRBJ1-5; weak D call: TRBD1 (5 bases). This CDR3 is built from 15 residues. Trimming removed 5 bases at V and 9 bases at J, with 20 bases between. Germline V lookup: CDR1 LNHNV, CDR2 YYDKDF (reference sequence). The CDR3 bases are TGTGCCACCAGCGGCTGGGGGGGATCAGATTGGCCCCAGCATTTT. This codes for CATSGWGGSDWPQHF.

V usage is TRBV5-4 and J usage is TRBJ1-2, with TRBD1 matching 11 bases. Germline CDR1 is SGHNT and CDR2 is YYREEE (reference sequence). This CDR3 has 14 residues. Trimming at V came to 5 bases and at J to 8 bases, leaving 8 bases not matched to a gene. CDR3 DNA sequence: TGTGCCAGCAGTCCCGGGACAGGGGGTACCGGCTACACCTTC. Protein product: CASSPGTGGTGYTF.

The chain is built from TRBV28 and TRBJ1-1; D may be TRBD1 (6 bases). Looked up from germline, CDR1 is MDHEN and CDR2 is SYDVKM. V was cut by 2 bases and J by 4 bases, with 14 bases left in between. The CDR3 spans 15 residues. This CDR3 reads CASSLPPLQGTEAFF. CDR3 sequence (DNA): TGTGCCAGCAGTTTACCCCCTCTACAGGGCACTGAAGCTTTCTTT.

The CDR3 here is CAWSGGSIYNEQFF. Written as DNA, the CDR3 is TGTGCCTGGAGCGGCGGGAGCATCTACAATGAGCAGTTCTTC. The rearrangement joins TRBV30 to TRBJ2-1; 7 bases line up with TRBD2. The V gene end was trimmed by 3 bases and the J gene end by 3 bases; junction bases not matched to a gene: 5. The CDR3 is 14 residues long. Germline values: CDR1 GTSNPN, CDR2 SVGIG (reference sequence).

This clone was picked up a small number of times. This CDR3 is CASSFDNSYEQYV. In DNA, the CDR3 is TGTGCCAGCAGCTTTGACAACTCCTACGAGCAGTACGTC. The V call is TRBV7-8, the J call TRBJ2-7; D remains ambiguous. Germline assignment: CDR1 SGHVS and CDR2 FQNEAQ. The length of the CDR3 is 13 residues. Trimming pared 3 bases from V and 0 bases from J, leaving 6 bases between.